This T cell receptor beta chain was captured in a study of T cells expressing NK-cell markers. Study overall: Sequenced donors, eight in total, included seven who were HCMV-seropositive and one who was seronegative.

The CDR3 contains 12 residues. Germline V gene sequence: CDR1 MDHEN, CDR2 SYDVKM. TCRdb processed the 5' RACE reads again and assigns one entry to each CDR3 protein, with no DNA. Its listing shows about 410,000 distinct CDR3 sequences. This sequence was found in a woman aged 45 to 65 in good health. The rearrangement links TRBV28 to TRBJ2-7. The specimen sequenced was blood T cells: a sorted CD56 or NKG2C T cell subset, CD4+ or CD8+ T cells, or bulk PBMC T cells (not recorded which). The CDR3 region is CASSSGVHEQSF.